This TCR beta chain was recorded in a study of blood T cell repertoires in COVID-19. On the study more broadly: The United States, Italy and Spain supplied acute and convalescent COVID-19 samples. Nucleic acid was either cDNA or gDNA, and it came from T cells, B-cell-depleted T cells, or PBMCs.

This clone was recorded once. The CDR3 has 14 amino acids. Germline assignment: CDR1 SGHNT and CDR2 YYREEE (reference sequence). V was clipped by 9 bases and J by 2 bases, with 18 bases between them. Profiling relied on immunoSEQ multiplex PCR, and the TCRdb table lists in-frame clones only, not all of them. There are approximately 450,000 clones in the sample; 80% to 90% occur only once, and roughly 4% lies in the top ten. J is TRBJ2-7 and V is TRBV5-4, with D perhaps TRBD1 (5 bases). The sequenced sample consisted of peripheral blood. This TCR derives from a woman aged 25-40 years with acute or convalescent COVID-19. The CDR3 DNA is TGTGCCACCCAGAGGAAAGACAGTACCTACGAGCAGTACTTC. It specifies CATQRKDSTYEQYF.